The clone carrying this TCR beta chain showed up just a few times. Antigen unknown. The data are from a study of T cell repertoires in cytomegalovirus infection. Study summary: Indicated by public TCR beta signatures were CMV infection and matching HLA type. Study outcomes and limitations: Adding up the frequency of public TCR beta families identified people who carried CMV plus the relevant HLA.

TCRdb independently ran MiXCR on the reads; one entry per CDR3 protein. The sample includes 310,000 or so distinct CDR3 sequences, around 25% seen only once; the top ten take roughly 13%. The CDR3 is 12 amino acids. The germline V gene has CDR1 MNHNY and CDR2 SVGAGI (reference sequence). V lost 7 bases, J lost 10 bases, and 5 bases stayed unmatched. This rearrangement joins TRBV6-6 to TRBJ2-1, with TRBD2 matching over 9 bases. The sequencing input was PBMCs. This sequence originates from a human donor in good health (CMV status not recorded). Some clones in this sample may be carry-over from other donors' samples. DNA of the CDR3: TGTGCCAGCAAACCTAGCGGGAACGAGCAGTTCTTC. Residues: CASKPSGNEQFF.